The 20 T cell receptor beta chains below were found in one sample sequenced in a study of cytomegalovirus exposure and HLA in healthy donors (dated by TCRdb to about 2017). The library came from the immunoSEQ multiplex PCR assay. A mixture of 60 forward primers for TCR Vbeta segments and 13 reverse primers for TCR Jbeta segments was used in the multiplex PCR. This immuneACCESS table, as held by TCRdb, lists in-frame sequences with V and J called but not all clones. Of the missing ones, under half trace to an unresolved V gene in checked studies; the others have no known cause. The sample has 300,000 or so clones on record, just under 85% of them singletons. The ten largest clones add up to 2% of the sample. The sample comprised PBMCs. The receptors stem from a woman aged 40 to 50 in good health and CMV-seropositive.

CDR3 region: CSVEGAGEAFF. CDR3 nucleotides: TGCAGCGTTGAAGGGGCTGGTGAAGCTTTCTTT. The chain employs TRBV29-1 and TRBJ1-1; D ambiguous. CDR1 SQVTM and CDR2 ANQGSEA come from the germline V gene. This CDR3 has 11 residues. Trimming removed 1 base from V and 7 bases from J, with 7 bases in between.

V gene TRBV7-2 combines with J gene TRBJ1-2; tentative D call: TRBD1 (6 bases). CDR3 length: 16 residues. Germline CDR1 reads SGHTA; CDR2 reads FQGNSA. The V end was cut by 1 base, the J end by 8 bases, with 20 bases between. The CDR3 spells CASSLVQGLPSGGYTF. CDR3 nucleotides: TGTGCCAGCAGCTTAGTCCAGGGGTTGCCTTCCGGGGGCTACACCTTC.

V is TRBV9 and J is TRBJ2-7; TRBD2 agrees at 14 bases. The J segment lost 5 bases and the V segment lost 1 base, leaving 5 bases of the junction unmatched. This CDR3 contains 16 residues. CDR1 and CDR2 from the germline V gene are SGDLS and YYNGEE. The CDR3 DNA reads as TGTGCCAGCAGCGTATCCCCGGGACTAGCGGGAGACGAGCAGTACTTC. Its protein product is CASSVSPGLAGDEQYF. The complete variable domain, with remaining parts taken from reference TRBV9 and TRBJ2-7, reads DSGVTQTPKHLITATGQRVTLRCSPRSGDLSVYWYQQSLDQGLQFLIQYYNGEERAKGNILERFSAQQFPDLHSELNLSSLELGDSALYFCASSVSPGLAGDEQYFGPGTRLTVT.

V is TRBV2 and J is TRBJ1-1; D is perhaps TRBD1 (5 bases). Germline assignment: CDR1 SNHLY and CDR2 FYNNEI. The CDR3 extends over 12 amino acids. Trimming took off 3 bases at V and 5 bases at J, with 7 bases between the two ends. The CDR3 protein is CASSEGGTEAFF. For the CDR3, the DNA is TGTGCCAGCAGTGAGGGGGGGACTGAAGCTTTCTTT.

The V gene is TRBV7-3, the J gene TRBJ2-1; TRBD2 matches at 10 bases. Germline V gene data show CDR1 as SGHTA and CDR2 as FQGTGA. Trimming at V came to 4 bases and at J to 2 bases, leaving 2 bases not matched to a gene. This CDR3 contains 15 residues. This chain's CDR3 is CASSWTSGPYNEQFF. Written as DNA, the CDR3 is TGTGCCAGCAGCTGGACTAGCGGCCCCTACAATGAGCAGTTCTTC.

This clone was seen once. The genes are TRBV6-5 and TRBJ1-4, with 8 bases aligning to TRBD1. Germline V lookup: CDR1 MNHEY, CDR2 SVGAGI. The V segment lost 6 bases and the J segment 8 bases; nucleotides outside the gene matches: 8. The CDR3 extends over 14 amino acids. CDR3: CASSLTGAGEKLFF. DNA for the CDR3: TGTGCCAGCAGCCTGACAGGGGCGGGCGAAAAACTGTTTTTT.

This chain links TRBV2 with TRBJ2-1, with TRBD2 identical over 9 bases. CDR1 and CDR2 from the germline V gene are SNHLY and FYNNEI. J was trimmed by 6 bases and V by 5 bases; bases with no gene match: 8. The CDR3 spans 15 residues. In DNA, the CDR3 is TGTGCCAGCAGTAACGAGGGACTAGCTAGCAATGAGCAGTTCTTC. It codes for CASSNEGLASNEQFF.

The V call is TRBV5-1, the J call TRBJ2-1; 7 positions agree with TRBD1. The length of the CDR3 is 16 residues. The junction had 9 bases not matched to a gene; V was cut back by 0 bases and J by 6 bases. Per germline, CDR1 SGHRS and CDR2 YFSETQ. CDR3 DNA sequence: TGCGCCAGCAGCTTGGGAGGCGACAGGGAACGCAATGAGCAGTTCTTC. Its translation is CASSLGGDRERNEQFF.

This clone came up a few times. The chain employs TRBV27 and TRBJ1-5, with TRBD1 matching 8 bases. V lost 8 bases and J lost 1; bases outside the gene matches: 10. Germline CDR1 is MNHEY and CDR2 is SMNVEV (reference sequence). This CDR3 has 16 amino acids. This CDR3 reads CASQPGQDMSNQPQHF. The CDR3 DNA reads as TGTGCCAGCCAGCCGGGACAGGACATGAGCAATCAGCCCCAGCATTTT.

The genes are TRBV7-9 and TRBJ2-2; TRBD2 is a possible D gene (5 bases). There are 12 residues in the CDR3. In germline, CDR1 is SEHNR, CDR2 FQNEAQ (reference sequence). V lost 7 bases to trimming and J lost 6 bases, with 9 bases between them. CDR3 sequence reads: CASNRDAGELFF. CDR3 DNA: TGTGCCAGCAACCGGGATGCCGGGGAGCTGTTTTTT.

The J gene is TRBJ1-1, the V gene TRBV4-3; D remains ambiguous. Between the trimmed V and J ends, which lost 1 base and 2 bases, there was a span of 11 bases. The CDR3 runs to 15 residues. The germline gives CDR1 LGHNA, CDR2 YSLEER. CDR3 bases: TGCGCCAGCAGCCAAGGACAAATAAGAAACACTGAAGCTTTCTTT. It encodes CASSQGQIRNTEAFF.

This clone was picked up one time. The gene calls are TRBV2 and TRBJ2-7; 12 nucleotides match TRBD2. Germline loops: CDR1 SNHLY, CDR2 FYNNEI. CDR3 length equals 14 residues. The J segment lost 2 bases and the V segment lost 9 bases, leaving 5 bases of the junction unmatched. The CDR3 DNA is TGTGCCAGTAGACTAGCGGGAGCGACCTACGAGCAGTACTTC. It encodes CASRLAGATYEQYF.

The CDR3 coding sequence is TGTGCCAGCAGCCCGGGGGTAATGAACACTGAAGCTTTCTTT. Amino acids: CASSPGVMNTEAFF. This rearrangement joins TRBV7-2 to TRBJ1-1; TRBD1 might be the D (5 bases). CDR1 and CDR2 (germline): SGHTA, FQGNSA. Between the trimmed V and J ends, which lost 5 bases and 0 bases, there was a span of 10 bases. The CDR3 has 14 amino acids.

The chain combines TRBV5-4 with TRBJ2-7; 9 bases map to TRBD2. Trimming at V came to 4 bases and at J to 4 bases, leaving 9 bases not matched to a gene. This CDR3 comprises 15 residues. From germline, CDR1 is SGHNT and CDR2 YYREEE (reference sequence). The CDR3 reads CASSVVLAGGYEQYF. Here the CDR3 DNA reads TGTGCCAGCAGCGTGGTTCTGGCGGGGGGGTACGAGCAGTACTTC. Drawing the rest from reference TRBV5-4 and TRBJ2-7, the complete variable domain is ETGVTQSPTHLIKTRGQQVTLRCSSQSGHNTVSWYQQALGQGPQFIFQYYREEENGRGNFPPRFSGLQFPNYSSELNVNALELDDSALYLCASSVVLAGGYEQYFGPGTRLTVT.

This chain uses TRBV30 with TRBJ2-7; D is unclear. The V gene lost 3 bases and the J gene lost 5 bases, with 14 bases spanning the gap. The CDR3 is 13 amino acids. Germline CDR1 GTSNPN, CDR2 SVGIG (reference sequence). The CDR3 protein is CAWRPLGSDEQYF. For the CDR3, the DNA is TGTGCCTGGAGGCCCCTAGGCTCGGACGAGCAGTACTTC.

In this sample, this clone turned up a few times. The chain employs TRBV25-1 and TRBJ2-1; tentatively, D is TRBD2 (6 bases). The CDR3 extends over 15 amino acids. Deletions cut 1 base from V and 8 bases from J, with 15 bases between. CDR1 and CDR2 (germline): MGHDK, SYGVNS. The CDR3 is CASSESSAARDEQFF. Here the CDR3 DNA reads TGTGCCAGCAGTGAATCTAGCGCGGCCCGGGATGAGCAGTTCTTC.

The chain carries TRBV2 and TRBJ1-1; 7 positions agree with TRBD1. The CDR3 loop spans 10 amino acids. Germline V lookup: CDR1 SNHLY, CDR2 FYNNEI. With 9 bases clipped from V and 10 bases from J, the junction kept 5 bases outside the gene matches. CDR3 sequence reads: CASRGQIAFF. The CDR3 DNA reads TGTGCCAGTCGGGGACAGATAGCTTTCTTT.

The chain is built from TRBV7-2 and TRBJ2-1; 11 bases map to TRBD2. This CDR3 contains 16 residues. Trimming cost V 5 bases and J 7 bases; bases outside gene matches: 10. In germline, CDR1 is SGHTA, CDR2 FQGNSA. The CDR3 nucleotides are TGTGCCAGCAGCGCCCAACTAGCGGGAGCAAGGAATGAGCAGTTCTTC. This translates into CASSAQLAGARNEQFF.

The chain is built from TRBV6-6 and TRBJ2-7; 9 positions match TRBD2. V was pared by 2 bases and J by 6 bases, with 5 bases of the junction left unmatched. Germline values: CDR1 MNHNY, CDR2 SVGAGI (reference sequence). This CDR3 has 14 residues. The CDR3 DNA reads TGTGCCAGCAGTTACGGGCGGGAGGGCAGCGAGCAGTACTTC. Its translation is CASSYGREGSEQYF.

The J gene is TRBJ2-2, the V gene TRBV4-3, with D perhaps matching TRBD2 (5 bases). CDR1 and CDR2 (germline): LGHNA, YSLEER. There are 17 residues in the CDR3. V lost 0 bases and J lost 1, with 12 bases in between. CDR3 DNA sequence: TGCGCCAGCAGCCAAGATAGATCACTAGGGAACACCGGGGAGCTGTTTTTT. Residues: CASSQDRSLGNTGELFF.